Below are 14 T cell receptor beta chains sequenced from a single sample in a study of blood T cell repertoires in COVID-19. Repertoires were generated with immunoSEQ multiplex PCR, while TCRdb's copy carries only in-frame clones and drops some. The sample shows fewer than 250,000 clones, 80% to 90% of them seen only once. Sequenced sample: peripheral blood. Source of these receptors: a man between 50 and 59 years old with acute or convalescent COVID-19.

V is TRBV11-3 and J is TRBJ2-3; TRBD2 is a possible D gene (5 bases). The V gene lost 1 base and the J gene lost 2 bases, with 10 bases spanning the gap. Germline assignment: CDR1 SGHNT and CDR2 YENEEA. CDR3 size: 15 residues. Written as DNA, the CDR3 is TGTGCCAGCAGCTTAGCGAGAGGGAACACAGATACGCAGTATTTT. The encoded protein is CASSLARGNTDTQYF.

This clone was detected only once. V and J are TRBV19 and TRBJ1-5, with a tentative D call TRBD1 (5 bases). This CDR3 comprises 14 residues. The germline V gene encodes CDR1 LNHDA and CDR2 SQIVND (reference sequence). With 9 bases removed from V and 4 bases from J, the gap between germline ends came to 16 bases. The CDR3 DNA sequence: TGTGCCAGCCTACCTCAGGGCAGGAATCAGCCCCAGCATTTT. This codes for CASLPQGRNQPQHF.

This clone has a count of ten or more. CDR3 sequence (DNA): TGTGCCAGAAGTCCTAAACTAGCGCTCGTCTCCTACAATGAGCAGTTCTTC. This sequence encodes CARSPKLALVSYNEQFF. The chain uses TRBV5-3 and TRBJ2-1; 7 nucleotides line up with TRBD2. TRBV5-3 belongs to the ORF category, with a function that is uncertain. This CDR3 has 17 amino acids. The V and J ends lost 5 bases and 0 bases, in that order; junction bases with no gene match: 11.

The gene calls are TRBV2 and TRBJ2-2, with 13 nucleotides matching TRBD2. The CDR3 covers 15 residues. Trimming cost V 8 bases and J 2 bases; bases outside gene matches: 2. The germline gives CDR1 SNHLY, CDR2 FYNNEI. CDR3 in DNA: TGTGCCAGCCGGGGACTAGCGGGAAACACCGGGGAGCTGTTTTTT. The encoded protein is CASRGLAGNTGELFF.

The chain employs TRBV19 and TRBJ1-2; 8 bases agree with TRBD1. J was trimmed by 5 bases and V by 5 bases; bases with no gene match: 10. CDR1 is LNHDA and CDR2 is SQIVND in the germline V gene (reference sequence). The CDR3 runs to 15 residues. DNA of the CDR3: TGTGCCAGTAGTTCCTCCGGGACAGGCATTTATGGCTACACCTTC. Translating gives CASSSSGTGIYGYTF.

The V gene is TRBV19, the J gene TRBJ2-3, with 10 bases fitting TRBD2. The germline gives CDR1 LNHDA, CDR2 SQIVND (reference sequence). The CDR3 is 15 residues long. With 3 bases clipped from V and 4 bases from J, the junction kept 4 bases outside the gene matches. Here the CDR3 reads CASSMVAGGADTQYF. CDR3 DNA sequence: TGTGCCAGTAGTATGGTAGCGGGAGGAGCAGATACGCAGTATTTT.

The genes are TRBV7-9 and TRBJ1-1; D call uncertain. The germline gives CDR1 SEHNR, CDR2 FQNEAQ (reference sequence). Trimming took 3 bases from V and 5 from J, leaving 16 bases between them. This CDR3 has 15 residues. The CDR3 coding sequence is TGTGCCAGCAGCTTCCGAGGAGAGGTTAGGACTGAAGCTTTCTTT. Translated, it gives CASSFRGEVRTEAFF.

The CDR3 loop reads CASPPGLSTYEQYF. CDR3 nucleotide sequence: TGTGCCTCCCCGCCGGGACTCTCAACCTACGAGCAGTACTTC. The chain links TRBV30 to TRBJ2-7, with D possibly matching TRBD2 (6 bases). Deletions cut 7 bases from V and 2 bases from J, with 18 bases between. The germline gives CDR1 GTSNPN, CDR2 SVGIG (reference sequence). The CDR3 is 14 amino acids.

With regard to this clone: Mismatch with germline at one junction end may stem from a read error. The chain combines TRBV28 with TRBJ2-1, with 7 bases matching TRBD2. The CDR3 runs 13 residues. The V gene's germline CDR1 is MDHEN and CDR2 SYDVKM. CDR3 bases: TGTGCCACTCTAGCGGTGTCCTTCAATGAGCAGTTCTTC. This codes for CATLAVSFNEQFF.

This clone came up once. This chain connects TRBV11-3 to TRBJ2-5; TRBD1 agrees at 7 bases. The germline CDR1 and CDR2 sequences are SGHNT and YENEEA. CDR3 size: 17 residues. V dropped 1 base and J dropped 2; count of bases not matched to a gene: 10. The CDR3 is CASSLGQGHWNQETQYF. In DNA, the CDR3 is TGTGCCAGCAGCTTAGGACAGGGCCATTGGAATCAAGAGACCCAGTACTTC.

The V call is TRBV6-1, the J call TRBJ2-2; maybe TRBD2 (6 bases). The CDR3 is made up of 16 amino acids. The germline V and J ends were trimmed by 2 bases and 6 bases, with 16 bases remaining between them. Germline V gene lookup returns CDR1 MNHNS and CDR2 SASEGT. The CDR3 spells CASSEPGGVKAGELFF. DNA of the CDR3: TGTGCCAGCAGTGAACCTGGCGGGGTTAAGGCCGGGGAGCTGTTTTTT.

The chain uses TRBV28 and TRBJ2-7; D is uncertain. V was pared by 6 bases and J by 0 bases, with 12 bases between. CDR1 and CDR2 from the germline V gene are MDHEN and SYDVKM. The CDR3 is 14 residues long. The CDR3 loop reads CASRTFAISYEQYF. As DNA, the CDR3 is TGTGCCAGCAGAACATTTGCAATCTCCTACGAGCAGTACTTC.

V and J are TRBV5-8 and TRBJ1-6; 9 bases align to TRBD1. CDR1 SGHTS and CDR2 YDEGEE come from the germline V gene. V shed 4 bases and J 10 bases; nucleotides not matched to a gene: 12. The CDR3 totals 16 residues. The CDR3 loop is CASSIGTGTGTSPLHF. The DNA of the CDR3 is TGTGCCAGCAGCATAGGGACCGGGACAGGGACCTCACCCCTCCACTTT.

This chain uses TRBV5-6 with TRBJ1-1; TRBD1 matches 8 bases. CDR1 and CDR2 (germline): SGHDT, YYEEEE. Germline trimming cut 3 bases from V and 1 base from J; bases unmatched to any gene: 8. This CDR3 has 16 amino acids. The CDR3 region is CASSWGTGLANTEAFF. The CDR3 nucleotides read TGTGCCAGCAGCTGGGGGACAGGTCTCGCGAACACTGAAGCTTTCTTT.